The present T cell receptor (beta chain) was sequenced within a study of identical twins. The study's findings and limits: It was cross-sectional statistical analysis, not following the same donors, that the conclusions relied on. Twins' surplus sharing was weaker for beta out-of-frame sequences.

TCRdb redid the calling of the 5' RACE reads with MiXCR, one entry per CDR3 protein. The profile covers roughly 490,000 distinct CDR3 sequences, with approximately 15% appearing a single time and approximately 0.98% taken by the ten largest. This clonotype has just a few counts. The antigen remains unidentified. The CDR3 totals 17 residues. The germline V gene has CDR1 KGHDR and CDR2 SFDVKD. With 7 bases removed from V and 1 base from J, the gap between germline ends came to 19 bases. In addition, the sample was reused for a study of yellow fever vaccine responses in identical twins.

This receptor was taken from a woman in her late teens or twenties in good health. V gene TRBV24-1 combines with J gene TRBJ2-1; tentatively, D is TRBD1 or TRBD2 (5 bases each). The sequenced sample was CD4+ T cells sorted from blood. CDR3 sequence (DNA): TGTGCCACCAGCACTCCCGCCGGGACCTCATCCTACAATGAGCAGTTCTTC. Protein sequence: CATSTPAGTSSYNEQFF.